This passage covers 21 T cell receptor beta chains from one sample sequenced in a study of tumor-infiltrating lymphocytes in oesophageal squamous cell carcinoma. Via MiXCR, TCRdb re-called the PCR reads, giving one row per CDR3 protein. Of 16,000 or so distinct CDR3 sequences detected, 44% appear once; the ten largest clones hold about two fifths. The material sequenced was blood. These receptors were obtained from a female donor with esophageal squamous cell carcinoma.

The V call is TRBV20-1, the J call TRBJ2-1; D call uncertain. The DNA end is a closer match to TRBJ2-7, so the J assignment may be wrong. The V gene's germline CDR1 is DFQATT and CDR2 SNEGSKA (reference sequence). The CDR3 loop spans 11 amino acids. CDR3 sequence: CSARGYNEQYF. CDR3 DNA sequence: TGCAGTGCTAGAGGATACAATGAGCAGTACTTC.

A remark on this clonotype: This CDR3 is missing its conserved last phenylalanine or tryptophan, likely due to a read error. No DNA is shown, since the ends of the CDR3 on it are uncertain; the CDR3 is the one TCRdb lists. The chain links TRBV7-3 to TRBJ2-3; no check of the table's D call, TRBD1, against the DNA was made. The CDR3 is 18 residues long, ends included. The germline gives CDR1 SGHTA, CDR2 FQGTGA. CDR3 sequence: CASSSGGGGLGNEQFFGP.

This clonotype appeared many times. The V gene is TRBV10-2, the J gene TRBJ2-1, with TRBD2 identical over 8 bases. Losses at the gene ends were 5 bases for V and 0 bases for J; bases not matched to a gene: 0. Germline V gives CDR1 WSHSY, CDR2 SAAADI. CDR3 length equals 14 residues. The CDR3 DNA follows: TGCGCCAGCAGTAGCGGGAGCTCCTACAATGAGCAGTTCTTC. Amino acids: CASSSGSSYNEQFF.

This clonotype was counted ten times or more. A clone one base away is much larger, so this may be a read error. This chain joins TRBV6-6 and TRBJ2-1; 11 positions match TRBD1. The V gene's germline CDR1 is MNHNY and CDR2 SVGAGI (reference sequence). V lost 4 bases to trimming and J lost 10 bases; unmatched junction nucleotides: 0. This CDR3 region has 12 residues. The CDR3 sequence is CASSWTGGEQFF. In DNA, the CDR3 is TGTGCCAGCAGTTGGACAGGGGGCGAGCAGTTCTTC.

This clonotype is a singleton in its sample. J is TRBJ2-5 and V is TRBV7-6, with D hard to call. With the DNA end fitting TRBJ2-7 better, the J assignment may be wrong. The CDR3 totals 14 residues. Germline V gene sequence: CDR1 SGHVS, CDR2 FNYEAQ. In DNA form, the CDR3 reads TGTGCCAGCAGCTTAGGCCGGGCAACCTACGAGCAGTACTTC. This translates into CASSLGRATYEQYF.

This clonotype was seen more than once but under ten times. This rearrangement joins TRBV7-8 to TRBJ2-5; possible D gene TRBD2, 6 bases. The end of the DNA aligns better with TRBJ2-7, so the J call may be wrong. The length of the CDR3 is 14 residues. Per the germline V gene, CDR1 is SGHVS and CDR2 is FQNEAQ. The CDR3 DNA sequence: TGTGCCAGCAGCCTCATAGCGGAGTCCTACGAGCAGTACTTC. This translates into CASSLIAESYEQYF.

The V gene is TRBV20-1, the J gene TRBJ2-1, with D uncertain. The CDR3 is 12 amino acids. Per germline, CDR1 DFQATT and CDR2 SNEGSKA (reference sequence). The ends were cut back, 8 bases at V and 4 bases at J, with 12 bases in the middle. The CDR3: CSSELNYNEQFF. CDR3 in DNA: TGCAGTAGCGAACTCAATTACAATGAGCAGTTCTTC.

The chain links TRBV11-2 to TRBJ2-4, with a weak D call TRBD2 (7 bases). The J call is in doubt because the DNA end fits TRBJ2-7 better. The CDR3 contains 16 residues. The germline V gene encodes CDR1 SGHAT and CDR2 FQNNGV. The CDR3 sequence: CASSPFEGGSSYEQYF. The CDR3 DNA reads TGTGCCAGCAGCCCCTTCGAGGGGGGGAGCTCCTACGAGCAGTACTTC.

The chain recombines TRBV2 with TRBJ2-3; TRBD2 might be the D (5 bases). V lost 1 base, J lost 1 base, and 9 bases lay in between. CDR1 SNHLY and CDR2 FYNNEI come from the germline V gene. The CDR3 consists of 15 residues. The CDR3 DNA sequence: TGTGCCAGCAGTGAAGAAGGCGGGCGCACAGATACGCAGTATTTT. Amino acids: CASSEEGGRTDTQYF.

CDR3 sequence reads: CASSQIGGGFYNEQFF. The DNA for the CDR3 is TGTGCCAGCAGCCAGATCGGCGGGGGGTTCTACAATGAGCAGTTCTTC. J is TRBJ2-1 and V is TRBV7-9; 8 bases agree with TRBD2. Germline assignment: CDR1 SEHNR and CDR2 FQNEAQ (reference sequence). CDR3 length: 16 amino acids. J gave up 3 bases and V 5 bases, and 9 bases lay outside the gene matches.

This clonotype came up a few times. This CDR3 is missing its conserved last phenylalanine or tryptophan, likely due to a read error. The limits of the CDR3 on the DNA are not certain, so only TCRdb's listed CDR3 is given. The CDR3 protein is CASSLADSLRYTFGS. The V call is TRBV7-9, the J call TRBJ2-1; no DNA check was done on the table's D call, TRBD1. The CDR3 region is 15 residues in length, termini included. Germline V CDR1 and CDR2: SEHNR, FQNEAQ (reference sequence).

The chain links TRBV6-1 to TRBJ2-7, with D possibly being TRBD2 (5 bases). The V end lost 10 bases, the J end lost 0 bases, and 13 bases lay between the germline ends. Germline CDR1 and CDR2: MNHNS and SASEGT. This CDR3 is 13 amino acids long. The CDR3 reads CATRTASSYEQYF. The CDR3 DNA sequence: TGTGCCACCCGGACTGCGAGCTCCTACGAGCAGTACTTC.

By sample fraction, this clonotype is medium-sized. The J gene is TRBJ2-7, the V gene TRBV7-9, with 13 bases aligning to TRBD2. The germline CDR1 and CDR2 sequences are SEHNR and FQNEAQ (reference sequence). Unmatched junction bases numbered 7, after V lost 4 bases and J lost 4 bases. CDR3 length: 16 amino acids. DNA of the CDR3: TGTGCCAGCAGCTGGATGGGACTAGCGGGGACATACGAGCAGTACTTC. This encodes CASSWMGLAGTYEQYF.

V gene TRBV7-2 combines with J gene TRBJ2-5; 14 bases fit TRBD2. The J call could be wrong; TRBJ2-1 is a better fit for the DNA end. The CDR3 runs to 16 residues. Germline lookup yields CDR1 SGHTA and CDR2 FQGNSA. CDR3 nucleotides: TGTGCCAGCAGCCGGGGGACTAGCGGGAGAGTAGATGAGCAGTTCTTC. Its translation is CASSRGTSGRVDEQFF.

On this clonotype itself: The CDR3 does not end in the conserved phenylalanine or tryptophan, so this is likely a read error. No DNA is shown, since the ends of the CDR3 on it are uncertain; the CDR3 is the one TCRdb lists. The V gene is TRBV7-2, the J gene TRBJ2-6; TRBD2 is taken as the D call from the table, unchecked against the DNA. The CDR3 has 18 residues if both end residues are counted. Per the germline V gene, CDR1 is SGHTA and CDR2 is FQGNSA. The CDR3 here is CASSPITSGSYNEQFFGP.

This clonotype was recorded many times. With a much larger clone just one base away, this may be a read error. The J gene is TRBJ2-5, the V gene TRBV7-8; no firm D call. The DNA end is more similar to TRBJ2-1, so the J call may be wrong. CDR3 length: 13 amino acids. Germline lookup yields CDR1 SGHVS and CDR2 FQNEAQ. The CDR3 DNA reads TGTGCCAGCAGCTTTTCTGGGCAAGAGACCCAGTTCTTC. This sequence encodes CASSFSGQETQFF.

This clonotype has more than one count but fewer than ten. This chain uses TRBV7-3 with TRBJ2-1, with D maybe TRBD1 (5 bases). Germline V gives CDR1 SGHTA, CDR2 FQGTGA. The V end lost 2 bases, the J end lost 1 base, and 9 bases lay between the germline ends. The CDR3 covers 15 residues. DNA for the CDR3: TGTGCCAGCAGCTTACAGTCAGGGTCCTACAATGAGCAGTTCTTC. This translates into CASSLQSGSYNEQFF.

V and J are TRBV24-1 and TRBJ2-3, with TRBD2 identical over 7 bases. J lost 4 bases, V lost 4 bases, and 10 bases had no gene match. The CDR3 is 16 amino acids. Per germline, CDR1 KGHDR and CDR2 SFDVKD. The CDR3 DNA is TGTGCCACCAGTGACTGGGGGGGGAGAGGGGCAGATACGCAGTATTTT. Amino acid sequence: CATSDWGGRGADTQYF.

CDR3 coding DNA: TGTGCCAGCAGCGTACAGGGCGCCACCGGGGAGCTGTTTTTT. This encodes CASSVQGATGELFF. The J gene is TRBJ2-2, the V gene TRBV7-3; TRBD1 might be the D (6 bases). CDR1 and CDR2 (germline): SGHTA, FQGTGA. V was trimmed by 5 bases and J by 4 bases, leaving 11 bases between them. This CDR3 contains 14 residues.

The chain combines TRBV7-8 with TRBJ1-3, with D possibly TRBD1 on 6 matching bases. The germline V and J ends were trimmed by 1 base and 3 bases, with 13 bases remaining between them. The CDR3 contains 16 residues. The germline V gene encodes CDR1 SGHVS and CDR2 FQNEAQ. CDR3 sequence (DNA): TGTGCCAGCAGCTTAGAGAGGGGGGCGGGTGGAAACACCATATATTTT. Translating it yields CASSLERGAGGNTIYF.

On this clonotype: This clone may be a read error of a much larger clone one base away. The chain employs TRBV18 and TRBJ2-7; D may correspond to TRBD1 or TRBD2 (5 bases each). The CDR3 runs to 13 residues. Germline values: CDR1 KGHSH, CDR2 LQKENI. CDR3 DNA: TGTACCAGCTCACCCGGGACCGCGTATGAGCAGTACTTC. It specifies CTSSPGTAYEQYF.